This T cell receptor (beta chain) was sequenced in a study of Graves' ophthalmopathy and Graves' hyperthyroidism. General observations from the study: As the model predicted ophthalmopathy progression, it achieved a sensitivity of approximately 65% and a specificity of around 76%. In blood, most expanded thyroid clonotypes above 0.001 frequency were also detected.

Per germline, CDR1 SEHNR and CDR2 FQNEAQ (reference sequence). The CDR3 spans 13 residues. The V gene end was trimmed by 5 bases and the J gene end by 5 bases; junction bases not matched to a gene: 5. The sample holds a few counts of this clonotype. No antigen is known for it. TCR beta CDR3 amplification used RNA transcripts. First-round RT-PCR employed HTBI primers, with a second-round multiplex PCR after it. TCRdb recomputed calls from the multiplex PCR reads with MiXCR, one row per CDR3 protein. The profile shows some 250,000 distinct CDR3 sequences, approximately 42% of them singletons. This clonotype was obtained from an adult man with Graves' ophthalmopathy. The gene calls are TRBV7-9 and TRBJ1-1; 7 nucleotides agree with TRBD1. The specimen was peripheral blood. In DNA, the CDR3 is TGTGCCAGCAGCAGCACACAGGGGACTGAAGCTTTCTTT. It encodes CASSSTQGTEAFF.